This T cell receptor beta chain emerged from a study of regulatory T cells in long-lasting Graves disease. Looking at the study overall: Persistent Graves' disease denoted over 5 years of antithyroid drugs plus positive TSH receptor antibodies.

Library construction for TCR beta used iRepertoire HTBI primers and Arm-PCR of CDR3 regions. TCRdb analysed the multiplex PCR reads with MiXCR anew, one entry per CDR3 protein. Here the sample spans roughly 360,000 distinct CDR3 sequences, approximately 23% being singletons. V dropped 2 bases and J dropped 5; count of bases not matched to a gene: 4. Germline V gene lookup returns CDR1 MGHRA and CDR2 YSYEKL. The CDR3 length is 14 residues. The sample's time point: persistent/refractory GD, antithyroid drugs over 5 years with positive TRAb. Researchers made the TCR library from RNA that was extracted from PBMCs.

This chain connects TRBV4-1 to TRBJ2-5; 8 bases agree with TRBD1. This TCR came from a woman aged 40 to 50 with Graves disease. Sequences were derived from peripheral blood mononuclear cells (PBMCs), sampled when the disease was refractory, from a patient treated with antithyroid drugs. The CDR3 here is CASSQQGASETQYF. For the CDR3, the DNA is TGCGCCAGCAGCCAACAGGGGGCTTCGGAGACCCAGTACTTC.